This passage covers 24 T cell receptor beta chains from one sample sequenced in a study of T cell responses to AZD1222 COVID-19 vaccine. Some clones are missing from TCRdb's copy, which holds only in-frame ones; the method was immunoSEQ multiplex PCR. The table includes 95,000 to 100,000 clones, roughly 87% detected once. The source was peripheral blood, collected on day 0 of AZD1222 vaccination. These receptors were taken from an adult in good health.

The chain combines TRBV18 with TRBJ2-2; 9 positions agree with TRBD1. The V segment lost 3 bases and the J segment 4 bases; nucleotides outside the gene matches: 3. Per the germline V gene, CDR1 is KGHSH and CDR2 is LQKENI. This CDR3 comprises 15 residues. CDR3 region: CASSPGQGGTGELFF. The CDR3 DNA reads TGTGCCAGCTCACCGGGACAGGGCGGCACCGGGGAGCTGTTTTTT. Based on the CDR3 plus reference TRBV18 and TRBJ2-2, the full variable domain is NAGVMQNPRHLVRRRGQEARLRCSPMKGHSHVYWYRQLPEEGLKFMVYLQKENIIDESGMPKERFSAEFPKEGPSILRIQQVVRGDSAAYFCASSPGQGGTGELFFGEGSRLTVL.

This chain links TRBV9 with TRBJ2-6; D unclear. CDR3 length: 15 amino acids. Between the trimmed V and J ends, which lost 1 base and 3 bases, there was a span of 8 bases. CDR1 and CDR2 (germline): SGDLS, YYNGEE. The CDR3 sequence is CASSVQGFGANVLTF. CDR3 bases: TGTGCCAGCAGCGTACAAGGGTTTGGGGCCAACGTCCTGACTTTC.

This sequence joins TRBV12-3 or TRBV12-4 and TRBJ2-7; D is unresolved. The CDR3 totals 12 residues. Trimming took off 4 bases at V and 0 bases at J, with 4 bases between the two ends. Here the CDR3 reads CASSSPSYEQYF. The CDR3 region has the DNA TGTGCCAGCAGTTCCCCCTCCTACGAGCAGTACTTC.

This chain uses TRBV7-9 with TRBJ1-1; 7 bases fit TRBD1. CDR1 is SEHNR, CDR2 FQNEAQ, per germline (reference sequence). The CDR3 covers 13 residues. The V and J ends lost 5 bases and 11 bases, in that order; junction bases with no gene match: 11. The CDR3: CASSPNPRQGAFF. Written as DNA, the CDR3 is TGTGCCAGCAGCCCTAACCCCCGACAGGGCGCTTTCTTT.

V and J are TRBV5-5 and TRBJ2-1; D remains ambiguous. Germline loops: CDR1 SGHKS, CDR2 YYEKEE (reference sequence). This CDR3 is 13 amino acids long. The V and J ends lost 4 bases and 9 bases respectively, with 14 bases between them. The CDR3 here is CASSPGSFVEQFF. The CDR3 region has the DNA TGTGCCAGCAGCCCAGGATCGTTTGTTGAGCAGTTCTTC.

The chain has TRBV6-5 and TRBJ2-2; unclear D gene. V was pared by 0 bases and J by 2 bases, with 4 bases between. Germline assignment: CDR1 MNHEY and CDR2 SVGAGI. The CDR3 length is 14 residues. The CDR3 here is CASSYSGNTGELFF. The CDR3 coding sequence is TGTGCCAGCAGTTACTCCGGTAACACCGGGGAGCTGTTTTTT.

The rearrangement links TRBV7-9 to TRBJ1-1; D not certain. The germline V gene encodes CDR1 SEHNR and CDR2 FQNEAQ (reference sequence). The V and J ends lost 5 bases and 3 bases respectively, with 16 bases between them. The CDR3 runs to 15 residues. For the CDR3, the DNA is TGTGCCAGCAGCCTGCGCTTGGGAAGGGACACTGAAGCTTTCTTT. Protein sequence: CASSLRLGRDTEAFF. Looking up the rest from reference TRBV7-9 and TRBJ1-1 gives the full variable domain: DTGVSQNPRHKITKRGQNVTFRCDPISEHNRLYWYRQTLGQGPEFLTYFQNEAQLEKSRLLSDRFSAERPKGSFSTLEIQRTEQGDSAMYLCASSLRLGRDTEAFFGQGTRLTVV.

This chain links TRBV4-2 with TRBJ2-2, with TRBD2 matching over 8 bases. Germline V gene lookup returns CDR1 LGHNA and CDR2 YNFKEQ. The CDR3 is 15 residues long. Trimming took 2 bases from V and 4 from J; bases not matched to a gene: 3. CDR3 residues: CASSQSGRGTGELFF. Written as DNA, the CDR3 is TGTGCCAGCAGCCAAAGCGGGAGAGGCACCGGGGAGCTGTTTTTT.

The chain uses TRBV3-1 (or the pseudogene TRBV3-2) and TRBJ2-7, with D perhaps TRBD2 (6 bases). CDR3 size: 16 residues. Germline assignment: CDR1 LGHDT and CDR2 YNNKEL (reference sequence). The germline V and J ends were trimmed by 4 bases and 2 bases, with 18 bases remaining between them. This CDR3 is CASSPRAGTSTYEQYF. The CDR3, as DNA: TGTGCCAGCAGCCCACGGGCGGGGACTTCTACCTACGAGCAGTACTTC.

The V and J genes are TRBV11-2 and TRBJ2-2, with D maybe TRBD1 (6 bases). Trimming removed 2 bases at V and 4 bases at J, with 14 bases between. Germline V gene sequence: CDR1 SGHAT, CDR2 FQNNGV. The CDR3 totals 16 residues. The CDR3 loop reads CASSLLRGTLTGELFF. In nucleotides, the CDR3 is TGTGCCAGCAGCTTACTTAGGGGGACACTCACCGGGGAGCTGTTTTTT.

V usage is TRBV5-1 and J usage is TRBJ1-1; D perhaps matches TRBD1 (5 bases). Between the trimmed V and J ends, which lost 2 bases and 1 base, there was a span of 9 bases. Germline CDR1 is SGHRS and CDR2 is YFSETQ. This CDR3 is built from 14 residues. CDR3: CASSFAGGNTEAFF. The CDR3 coding sequence is TGCGCCAGCAGCTTCGCGGGGGGGAACACTGAAGCTTTCTTT.

The V gene is TRBV6-6, the J gene TRBJ2-5; TRBD2 might be the D (6 bases). CDR1 and CDR2 from the germline V gene are MNHNY and SVGAGI (reference sequence). CDR3 length: 15 amino acids. Trimming removed 4 bases from V and 2 bases from J, with 14 bases in between. The CDR3 DNA follows: TGTGCCAGCAGTTTCCCAGGAGGGGTACAAGAGACCCAGTACTTC. Its protein product is CASSFPGGVQETQYF.

The chain couples TRBV28 to TRBJ1-5, with 7 bases identical to TRBD1. Germline V gene sequence: CDR1 MDHEN, CDR2 SYDVKM. This CDR3 spans 17 amino acids. Unmatched junction bases numbered 11, after V lost 6 bases and J lost 0 bases. The CDR3 here is CASRLQGSFLSNQPQHF. The CDR3 bases are TGTGCCAGCAGGCTACAGGGGTCGTTTCTTAGCAATCAGCCCCAGCATTTT.

This sequence joins TRBV14 and TRBJ1-5; D gene unclear. Looked up from germline, CDR1 is SGHDN and CDR2 is FVKESK. The ends were cut back, 1 base at V and 6 bases at J, with 7 bases in the middle. The CDR3 contains 13 residues. In nucleotides, the CDR3 is TGTGCCAGCAGCCAAGGTTTGGGTCAGCCCCAGCATTTT. It is translated as CASSQGLGQPQHF.

The rearrangement joins TRBV29-1 to TRBJ2-6; D gene unclear. V lost 3 bases to trimming and J lost 0 bases, with 9 bases between them. There are 15 residues in the CDR3. Germline CDR1 is SQVTM and CDR2 is ANQGSEA. CDR3 sequence (DNA): TGCAGCGTTGATTCGGGCAGCTCTGGGGCCAACGTCCTGACTTTC. It is translated as CSVDSGSSGANVLTF.

The J gene is TRBJ2-1, the V gene TRBV19; D is unclear. The CDR3 spans 15 residues. Looked up from germline, CDR1 is LNHDA and CDR2 is SQIVND (reference sequence). Trimming removed 11 bases at V and 0 bases at J, with 17 bases between. The CDR3 DNA follows: TGTGCCTCCCTTAGGAGCCACAGCTCCTACAATGAGCAGTTCTTC. Protein sequence: CASLRSHSSYNEQFF.

The CDR3 is CAWSGLSTNEKLFF. Written as DNA, the CDR3 is TGTGCCTGGAGCGGACTTTCAACTAATGAAAAACTGTTTTTT. The rearrangement uses TRBV30 and TRBJ1-4; D is unresolved. This CDR3 comprises 14 residues. V lost 3 bases and J 0 bases, leaving 8 bases between the germline ends. Per germline, CDR1 GTSNPN and CDR2 SVGIG (reference sequence).

The chain links TRBV19 to TRBJ2-7; perhaps D is TRBD1 or TRBD2 (6 bases each). Trimming stripped 4 bases from V and 4 bases from J, with 14 bases between. The germline V gene encodes CDR1 LNHDA and CDR2 SQIVND (reference sequence). The CDR3 length is 14 residues. The CDR3 region is CASSKGGQGYEQYF. The CDR3 region has the DNA TGTGCCAGTAGTAAGGGAGGCCAGGGGTACGAGCAGTACTTC. The whole variable domain, remainder taken from reference TRBV19 and TRBJ2-7, is DGGITQSPKYLFRKEGQNVTLSCEQNLNHDAMYWYRQDPGQGLRLIYYSQIVNDFQKGDIAEGYSVSREKKESFPLTVTSAQKNPTAFYLCASSKGGQGYEQYFGPGTRLTVT.

The chain links TRBV11-2 to TRBJ2-3, with D perhaps matching TRBD1 (6 bases). Germline V gives CDR1 SGHAT, CDR2 FQNNGV. V lost 6 bases, J lost 4 bases, and 11 bases lay in between. The CDR3 has 13 amino acids. Here the CDR3 reads CASSLQGSDTQYF. CDR3 nucleotide sequence: TGTGCCAGCAGTTTACAGGGTTCAGATACGCAGTATTTT.

This clone was counted only a few times. CDR3 bases: TGTGCCAGCAGCTACAGATTCATGAACACTGAAGCTTTCTTT. It specifies CASSYRFMNTEAFF. The chain is built from TRBV5-8 and TRBJ1-1, with D hard to call. The CDR3 sequence is 14 residues long. Germline V gene lookup returns CDR1 SGHTS and CDR2 YDEGEE. Deletions cut 3 bases from V and 0 bases from J, with 9 bases between.

The chain joins TRBV27 to TRBJ2-5, with TRBD2 matching 7 bases. J gave up 3 bases and V 5 bases, and 12 bases lay outside the gene matches. CDR1 MNHEY and CDR2 SMNVEV come from the germline V gene (reference sequence). This CDR3 spans 16 amino acids. The CDR3 coding sequence is TGTGCCAGCAGTCCGAGGGCGACTAGCAGTAAAGAGACCCAGTACTTC. Amino acid sequence: CASSPRATSSKETQYF.

V gene TRBV2 combines with J gene TRBJ1-1; D perhaps matches TRBD1 (5 bases). This CDR3 is 15 amino acids long. Trimming pared 9 bases from V and 2 bases from J, leaving 19 bases between. Germline loops: CDR1 SNHLY, CDR2 FYNNEI. The CDR3 sequence: CARTSERGLNTEAFF. The CDR3 DNA reads TGTGCCAGAACCTCCGAGAGGGGACTTAACACTGAAGCTTTCTTT.

V and J are TRBV19 and TRBJ2-7; 11 bases line up with TRBD2. CDR1 is LNHDA and CDR2 is SQIVND in the germline V gene (reference sequence). With V trimmed by 6 bases and J by 2 bases, 6 bases remained unmatched. This CDR3 comprises 15 residues. The CDR3 region is CASSGSGRVTYEQYF. In DNA, the CDR3 is TGTGCCAGTAGCGGTAGCGGGAGGGTAACCTACGAGCAGTACTTC.

This clone came up once. The chain uses TRBV5-1 and TRBJ2-2; 10 nucleotides agree with TRBD1. Germline lookup yields CDR1 SGHRS and CDR2 YFSETQ. The CDR3 runs to 18 residues. V lost 0 bases and J lost 0; bases outside the gene matches: 5. In DNA, the CDR3 is TGCGCCAGCAGCTTGGTGGAGACAGGGGGCGCGAACACCGGGGAGCTGTTTTTT. Protein product: CASSLVETGGANTGELFF.